This paragraph covers one TCR beta chain sequence. This record belongs to a study of blood T cell repertoires in COVID-19. For the study at large: Specimens from acute and convalescent COVID-19 originated in the United States, Italy and Spain. Sources were T cells, B-cell-depleted T cells, or PBMCs; the material itself was cDNA or gDNA.

In the original analysis: Reference gene primer amplification yielded estimated nucleated cell counts. The table came from immunoSEQ multiplex PCR; TCRdb's copy has only in-frame clones and leaves some out. The V and J calls and clone size were taken over from that table, and D and trimming were inferred from the DNA. The data contain over 250,000 clones, around 90% of them seen just once; the ten biggest clones take up 0.7% to 0.85%. V lost 4 bases to trimming and J lost 0 bases, with 9 bases between them. Germline V gene sequence: CDR1 SQVTM, CDR2 ANQGSEA. The CDR3 runs 14 residues. What was sequenced was peripheral blood. The V gene is TRBV29-1, the J gene TRBJ2-2; D uncertain. This TCR was sampled from a woman aged 25-40 years with acute or convalescent COVID-19. The CDR3 DNA reads TGCAGCGTTGGCCAGATCGCGAACACCGGGGAGCTGTTTTTT. This translates into CSVGQIANTGELFF.